What follows are 10 T cell receptor beta chains derived from one specimen sequenced in a study of cytomegalovirus exposure and HLA in healthy donors. Use of 60 Vbeta and 13 Jbeta primers characterized the PCR. Data came from immunoSEQ multiplex PCR; TCRdb stores just in-frame clones and leaves some out. The sample consists of around 230,000 clones, over 75% of them appearing once. Material for sequencing was PBMCs. These receptors were collected from a boy between 5 and 17 years old in good health and CMV-seronegative.

This chain joins TRBV7-9 and TRBJ2-1; 7 bases align to TRBD1. This CDR3 is built from 13 residues. V trimming: 4 bases; J trimming: 6 bases; junction bases outside the gene matches: 3. Germline values: CDR1 SEHNR, CDR2 FQNEAQ (reference sequence). This chain's CDR3 is CASSSGQVNEQFF. The DNA for the CDR3 is TGTGCCAGCAGCTCCGGACAGGTCAATGAGCAGTTCTTC.

The chain links TRBV27 to TRBJ1-5; 7 nucleotides line up with TRBD1. J lost 0 bases, V lost 5 bases, and 4 bases had no gene match. Germline CDR1 and CDR2: MNHEY and SMNVEV (reference sequence). The CDR3 contains 15 residues. CDR3 sequence: CASSHGTDSNQPQHF. The CDR3 DNA sequence: TGTGCCAGCAGTCACGGGACAGATAGCAATCAGCCCCAGCATTTT.

This sequence joins TRBV30 and TRBJ1-3, with 9 positions matching TRBD1. V was clipped by 4 bases and J by 2 bases; unmatched bases: 12. This CDR3 region has 17 residues. Germline-derived CDR1 and CDR2 are GTSNPN and SVGIG (reference sequence). DNA of the CDR3: TGTGCCTGGAACTCACAGGTCGGGGACAGGGCTGGAAACACCATATATTTT. This gives the protein CAWNSQVGDRAGNTIYF.

The chain is built from TRBV7-2 and TRBJ2-3; D ambiguous. V lost 3 bases to trimming and J lost 7 bases, with 8 bases between them. CDR3 length equals 12 residues. Germline CDR1 and CDR2: SGHTA and FQGNSA. The CDR3 nucleotides read TGTGCCAGCAGCTTCCGCGCCCATACGCAGTATTTT. Its translation is CASSFRAHTQYF.

The chain uses TRBV27 and TRBJ2-3, with 7 bases fitting TRBD1. V shed 0 bases and J 3 bases; nucleotides not matched to a gene: 6. The CDR3 runs to 16 residues. The germline gives CDR1 MNHEY, CDR2 SMNVEV (reference sequence). The CDR3 DNA sequence: TGTGCCAGCAGTTTATCCTTCCCAGGGGGAACAGATACGCAGTATTTT. This sequence encodes CASSLSFPGGTDTQYF.

The chain has TRBV27 and TRBJ2-5, with 14 bases fitting TRBD2. The CDR3 length is 20 residues. Unmatched junction bases numbered 18, after V lost 5 bases and J lost 4 bases. The germline gives CDR1 MNHEY, CDR2 SMNVEV (reference sequence). CDR3 sequence: CASSAFSPGLAGDVGETQYF. CDR3 in DNA: TGTGCCAGCAGTGCCTTCTCTCCGGGACTAGCGGGGGATGTTGGAGAGACCCAGTACTTC.

The CDR3 here is CASSPLGRGNLAEQYF. The CDR3 nucleotides read TGTGCCAGCAGCCCTTTGGGGAGGGGTAACCTCGCCGAGCAGTACTTC. The chain carries TRBV7-6 and TRBJ2-7; TRBD2 matches at 7 bases. This CDR3 has 16 residues. The ends lost 5 bases at V and 6 bases at J; junction bases unmatched: 16. The V gene's germline CDR1 is SGHVS and CDR2 FNYEAQ.

This sequence joins TRBV10-3 and TRBJ2-1, with a weak D call TRBD2 (6 bases). Per germline, CDR1 ENHRY and CDR2 SYGVKD. The CDR3 is made up of 15 amino acids. V gave up 6 bases and J gave up 3 bases, with 15 bases separating them. CDR3 sequence (DNA): TGTGCCATCAGCGTCGGGGGAACTAACTACAATGAGCAGTTCTTC. It yields the protein CAISVGGTNYNEQFF.

The chain combines TRBV5-1 with TRBJ1-2; 7 bases line up with TRBD1. This CDR3 has 12 amino acids. The junction had 3 bases not matched to a gene; V was cut back by 2 bases and J by 8 bases. Per the germline V gene, CDR1 is SGHRS and CDR2 is YFSETQ. The CDR3 sequence is CASSFNRGGYTF. As DNA, the CDR3 is TGCGCCAGCAGCTTCAACAGGGGAGGCTACACCTTC.

V is TRBV28 and J is TRBJ2-7; 9 bases are shared with TRBD1. CDR1 is MDHEN and CDR2 is SYDVKM in the germline V gene. The CDR3 totals 14 residues. Trimming cost V 6 bases and J 6 bases; bases outside gene matches: 9. CDR3 sequence: CASRPGQGASEQYF. DNA for the CDR3: TGTGCCAGCAGACCGGGACAGGGTGCGTCCGAGCAGTACTTC.